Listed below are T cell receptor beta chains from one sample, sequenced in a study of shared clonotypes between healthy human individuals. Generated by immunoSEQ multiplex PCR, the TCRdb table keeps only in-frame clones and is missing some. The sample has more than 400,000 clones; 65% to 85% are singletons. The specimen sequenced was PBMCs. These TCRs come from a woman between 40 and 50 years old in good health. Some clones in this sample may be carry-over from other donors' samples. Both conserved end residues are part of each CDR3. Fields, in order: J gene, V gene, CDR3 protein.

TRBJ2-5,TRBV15,CATSRDPGQQETQYF
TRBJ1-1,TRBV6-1,CASSLRIRENAEAFF
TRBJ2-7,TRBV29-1,CSVGLAGEKQYF
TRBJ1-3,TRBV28,CASSSGAYGNTIYF
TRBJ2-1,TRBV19,CASSIAPGDFQGHNEQFF
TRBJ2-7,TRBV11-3,CASSLGTGGPREQYF
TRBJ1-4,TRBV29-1,CSVKGWANEKLFF
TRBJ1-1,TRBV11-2,CASSLDLGTGNEAFF
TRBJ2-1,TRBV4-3,CASSQKLAGGFNEQFF
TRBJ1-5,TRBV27,CASSSGTAGSQPQHF
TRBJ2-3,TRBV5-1,CASSSRDRVTDTQYF
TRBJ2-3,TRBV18,CASSPQTGADTQYF
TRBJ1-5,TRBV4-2,CASSQDGVQNQPQHF
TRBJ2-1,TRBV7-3,CASSLVSGTSPGDNEQFF
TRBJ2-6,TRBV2,CASGVGLVVFGANVLTF
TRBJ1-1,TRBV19,CASSRTGGPAGTEAFF
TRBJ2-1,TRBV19,CASSMGRDYNEQFF
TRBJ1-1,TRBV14,CASSHDRNTEAFF
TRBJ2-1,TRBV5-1,CASSFRGESYNEQFF
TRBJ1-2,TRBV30,CAWSDGNYCYTF
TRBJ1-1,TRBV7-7,CASSLRENTEAFF
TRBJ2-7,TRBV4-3,CASSRGSSGSNFHEQYF
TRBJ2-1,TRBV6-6,CASSSGGDEQFF
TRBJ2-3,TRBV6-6,CASSYAAGGSTDTQYF
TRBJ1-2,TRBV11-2,CASGGFGGVRYGYTF
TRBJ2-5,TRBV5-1,CASSPGGARETQYF
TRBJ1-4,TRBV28,CASIASEGGAEKLFF
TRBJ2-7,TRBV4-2,CASSQDRATYEQYF
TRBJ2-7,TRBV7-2,CASSANRGYEQYF
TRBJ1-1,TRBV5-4,CASSFMISDTEAFF
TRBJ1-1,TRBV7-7,CASSLELNTEAFF
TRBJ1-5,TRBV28,CASSFLNRNQPQHF
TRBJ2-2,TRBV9,CASRRQEMNTGELFF
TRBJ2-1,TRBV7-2,CASSLVSSGRGEQFF
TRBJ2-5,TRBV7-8,CASSFRQRETQYF
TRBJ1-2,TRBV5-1,CASSLAGGTGGYTF
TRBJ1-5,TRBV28,CASSLGRIGLPQHF
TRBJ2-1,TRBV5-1,CASSPDRGGNEQFF
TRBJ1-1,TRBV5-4,CASSLDVNTEAFF
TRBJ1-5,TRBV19,CASSISGWQPQHF
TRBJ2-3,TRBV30,CAWSFRADNTQYF
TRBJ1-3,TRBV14,CASSQRGFGNTIYF
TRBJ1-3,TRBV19,CASSKTASSGNTIYF
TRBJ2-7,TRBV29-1,CSVEAPGDYEQYF
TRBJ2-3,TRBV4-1,CASSQGSGRGGTDTQYF
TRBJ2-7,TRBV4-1,CASSLAGNTRYEQYF
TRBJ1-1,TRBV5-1,CAGSSDRGNTEAFF
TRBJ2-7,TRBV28,CASSGLLGSYEQYF
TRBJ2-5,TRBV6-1,CASSASEGRTQYF
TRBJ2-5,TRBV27,CASSLSPVGETQYF
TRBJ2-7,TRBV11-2,CASSLAGTGARRNEQYF
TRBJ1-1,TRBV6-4,CASSVWDRVGTEAFF